The 14 T cell receptor beta chains in this list originate from one sample, sequenced in a study of T cells in Graves' hyperthyroidism and ophthalmopathy. The source material, RNA transcripts, was used to amplify TCR beta CDR3 regions. An initial round of RT-PCR targeting the TCR CDR3 relied on the HTBI primer set. TCRdb re-derived calls from the multiplex PCR reads in MiXCR, one entry per CDR3 protein. The sample has around 700,000 distinct CDR3 sequences, around a third seen once; the top ten hold 31%. The sequenced material came from blood. The receptor source for this set is a woman between 40 and 55 years old with Graves' hyperthyroidism.

Turning to this clonotype: Germline and junction disagree at one end, which may indicate a read error. The V gene is TRBV5-1, the J gene TRBJ1-4; TRBD1 might be the D (5 bases). This CDR3 has 12 residues. CDR1 is SGHRS, CDR2 YFSETQ, per germline. CDR3: CASSEQDEKPFF. CDR3 sequence (DNA): TGCGCCAGCAGCGAACAGGATGAAAAACCGTTTTTT.

This clonotype was detected many times. V is TRBV6-6 and J is TRBJ1-2; D is unresolved. Trimming left V 0 bases short and J 7 bases short, with 9 bases between. CDR3 length equals 13 residues. CDR1 is MNHNY and CDR2 is SVGAGI in the germline V gene (reference sequence). The CDR3 reads CASSYSVSTGYTF. The CDR3 DNA reads as TGTGCCAGCAGTTACTCAGTCAGCACTGGCTACACCTTC.

The CDR3 loop reads CASSRDTGAGDYGYTF. DNA for the CDR3: TGTGCCAGCAGCCGGGACACAGGGGCTGGCGACTATGGCTACACCTTC. V gene TRBV6-5 combines with J gene TRBJ1-2, with 7 bases aligning to TRBD1. The CDR3 is 16 residues long. Germline V gene data show CDR1 as MNHEY and CDR2 as SVGAGI. The ends lost 6 bases at V and 3 bases at J; junction bases unmatched: 13.

As to this clonotype: Its ends do not fully match the called genes, so a read error is possible. The chain uses TRBV7-9 and TRBJ1-1; D uncertain. From germline, CDR1 is SEHNR and CDR2 FQNEAQ (reference sequence). The length of the CDR3 is 14 residues. The DNA of the CDR3 is TGTGCCAGCAGCCTCGGACCAGTGAACACTGAAGCTCTCTTT. Its translation is CASSLGPVNTEALF.

This clonotype has a count of ten or more. The CDR3 spells CAIRRTQGSGETQYF. CDR3 DNA sequence: TGTGCCATCAGACGAACTCAGGGGTCGGGGGAGACCCAGTACTTC. The chain is built from TRBV10-3 and TRBJ2-5, with a possible D match to TRBD1 (6 bases). The CDR3 has 15 residues. Germline-derived CDR1 and CDR2 are ENHRY and SYGVKD. Deletions cut 6 bases from V and 5 bases from J, with 19 bases between.

The sample holds a few counts of this clonotype. V usage is TRBV7-9 and J usage is TRBJ2-2; the match to TRBD1 covers 8 bases. V lost 5 bases to trimming and J lost 4 bases; unmatched junction nucleotides: 9. Germline CDR1 and CDR2: SEHNR and FQNEAQ (reference sequence). The CDR3 has 16 amino acids. This CDR3 reads CASSTPTGVVTGELFF. CDR3 DNA sequence: TGTGCCAGCAGCACCCCGACAGGGGTGGTCACCGGGGAGCTGTTTTTT.

The V call is TRBV7-9, the J call TRBJ2-3; maybe TRBD1 (5 bases). The germline CDR1 and CDR2 sequences are SEHNR and FQNEAQ (reference sequence). V lost 10 bases and J lost 3, with 8 bases in between. The CDR3 is 11 amino acids. CDR3 sequence: CATGRTDTQYF. The CDR3 DNA follows: TGTGCCACAGGGCGAACAGATACGCAGTATTTT.

This clonotype appeared many times. The chain combines TRBV24-1 with TRBJ1-2, with 10 nucleotides matching TRBD1. CDR3 length: 16 residues. V was clipped by 2 bases and J by 5 bases; unmatched bases: 7. Germline CDR1 is KGHDR and CDR2 is SFDVKD. The CDR3 sequence: CATSDSSGQGEYGYTF. For the CDR3, the DNA is TGTGCCACCAGTGATTCCTCAGGACAGGGGGAGTATGGCTACACCTTC.

This clonotype was counted between two and nine times. This chain uses TRBV5-4 with TRBJ2-6; tentative D call: TRBD1 (6 bases). CDR1 and CDR2 from the germline V gene are SGHNT and YYREEE (reference sequence). V lost 4 bases to trimming and J lost 2 bases, with 13 bases between them. This CDR3 contains 16 residues. Here the CDR3 reads CASSPRQVAGANVLTF. The CDR3 bases are TGTGCCAGCAGCCCGAGACAGGTTGCTGGGGCCAACGTCCTGACTTTC. The variable domain in full, completed from reference TRBV5-4 and TRBJ2-6, reads ETGVTQSPTHLIKTRGQQVTLRCSSQSGHNTVSWYQQALGQGPQFIFQYYREEENGRGNFPPRFSGLQFPNYSSELNVNALELDDSALYLCASSPRQVAGANVLTFGAGSRLTVL.

This clonotype has ten or more counts. The chain joins TRBV2 to TRBJ2-7, with 7 bases aligning to TRBD1. The V segment lost 8 bases and the J segment 3 bases; nucleotides outside the gene matches: 7. CDR3 length: 13 amino acids. Germline CDR1 and CDR2: SNHLY and FYNNEI. The CDR3 nucleotides are TGTGCCAGCCCAAAGACAGGGAGCTACGAGCAGTACTTC. Translation: CASPKTGSYEQYF.

J is TRBJ2-2 and V is TRBV29-1, with D possibly called TRBD1 or TRBD2 (6 bases each). The germline gives CDR1 SQVTM, CDR2 ANQGSEA. The CDR3 runs to 14 residues. V lost 7 bases to trimming and J lost 3 bases, with 15 bases between them. CDR3 sequence: CSGRGQRDTGELFF. Written as DNA, the CDR3 is TGCAGCGGTAGAGGACAGCGGGACACCGGGGAGCTGTTTTTT.

V is TRBV15 and J is TRBJ2-7; no firm D call. V gave up 0 bases and J gave up 5 bases, with 11 bases separating them. Germline CDR1 reads LNHNV; CDR2 reads YYDKDF (reference sequence). The CDR3 consists of 14 residues. CDR3 nucleotide sequence: TGTGCCACCAGCAGAGATTGGTCCCAGCACGAGCAGTACTTC. It translates to CATSRDWSQHEQYF. Combining the CDR3 with reference TRBV15 and TRBJ2-7 gives the whole variable domain DAMVIQNPRYQVTQFGKPVTLSCSQTLNHNVMYWYQQKSSQAPKLLFHYYDKDFNNEADTPDNFQSRRPNTSFCFLDIRSPGLGDTAMYLCATSRDWSQHEQYFGPGTRLTVT.

CDR3 DNA: TGCGCCAGCAGCCACGAGGGCCAAATCCCGGGGGGGGAGCTGTTTTTT. Translated: CASSHEGQIPGGELFF. This rearrangement joins TRBV4-3 to TRBJ2-2, with a tentative D call TRBD2 (5 bases). This CDR3 has 16 amino acids. CDR1 is LGHNA, CDR2 YSLEER, per germline. Trimming took off 3 bases at V and 8 bases at J, with 19 bases between the two ends.

The chain recombines TRBV2 with TRBJ1-5, with D possibly being TRBD1 (5 bases). Germline-derived CDR1 and CDR2 are SNHLY and FYNNEI. V was trimmed by 6 bases and J by 1 base, leaving 16 bases between them. This CDR3 region has 16 residues. Here the CDR3 reads CASSQGLSRSNQPQHF. The CDR3 DNA reads as TGTGCCAGCAGCCAGGGCCTCTCTCGGAGCAATCAGCCCCAGCATTTT.